This T cell receptor (beta chain) derives from a study of blood T cell repertoires in COVID-19. Overall study: Material from acute and convalescent COVID-19 was sourced from the United States, Italy and Spain.

Original methodology: Reference gene primer amplification gave nucleated cell count estimates. The method was immunoSEQ multiplex PCR; TCRdb's version includes in-frame clones alone and lacks a portion of them. V and J calls and clone size follow that table, whereas D and trimming were derived from the DNA. The data contain about 190,000 clones, about 81% of them singletons. This clonotype originated in a woman aged 30 to 39 who had recovered from COVID-19. Sequencing input: PBMCs or T cells enriched from blood (not recorded which).

The DNA for the CDR3 is TGCGCCAGCAGCCAAGCAGGACAGGGCAACACCATATATTTT. This translates into CASSQAGQGNTIYF. The chain couples TRBV4-1 to TRBJ1-3; 8 nucleotides match TRBD1. V lost 1 base and J lost 7; bases outside the gene matches: 3. The CDR3 is 14 residues long. Germline CDR1 reads MGHRA; CDR2 reads YSYEKL.